Given below is one TCR beta chain in context. In the authors' methods: Amplification of reference gene primers was used by the study to estimate nucleated cell counts. Data came from immunoSEQ multiplex PCR; TCRdb stores just in-frame clones and leaves some out. V, J and clone size are taken as reported in that table, and D and trimming were inferred from the DNA itself. The profile shows around 61,000 clones, about 81% of them singletons. These data belong to a study of blood T cell repertoires in COVID-19. Overall study: Nucleic acid was either cDNA or gDNA, and it came from T cells, B-cell-depleted T cells, or PBMCs.

Sample: peripheral blood. This TCR was recovered from an elderly man with acute or convalescent COVID-19.

CDR3 DNA sequence: TGTGCCAGCAGTCTTCTAGCGGCTGCCTACAATGAGCAGTTCTTC. It translates to CASSLLAAAYNEQFF. The chain is built from TRBV6-4 and TRBJ2-1, with 7 bases matching TRBD2. Germline V gene data show CDR1 as MRHNA and CDR2 as SNTAGT. The V gene end was trimmed by 5 bases and the J gene end by 2 bases; junction bases not matched to a gene: 6. There are 15 residues in the CDR3.